A selection of T cell receptor beta chains follows, all from one sample in a study of cytomegalovirus exposure and HLA in healthy donors. Using immunoSEQ multiplex PCR, the repertoire was profiled, and TCRdb retains in-frame clones only, with some absent. The sample holds 100,000 to 150,000 clones, under 20% seen once. Sequencing input: PBMCs. These receptors came from a female donor in good health and CMV-seropositive. Both conserved end residues are part of each CDR3. The order of the fields is clone size, V gene, J gene, D gene, CDR3 DNA, CDR3 protein. The D gene is left open where the match is weak. Size is stated for part of the rows, as once, few or many counts, or as a class when the clone is expanded.

clone size: NA
V gene: TRBV4-1
J gene: TRBJ1-1
D gene: TRBD1
CDR3 DNA: TGCGCCAGCAGCCACGACAGGGCCTGGAACACTGAAGCTTTCTTT
CDR3 protein: CASSHDRAWNTEAFF

clone size: few
V gene: TRBV5-1
J gene: TRBJ1-3
D gene: NA
CDR3 DNA: TGCGCCAGCAAAGGAGGGGCAGACCCTGGAAACACCATATATTTT
CDR3 protein: CASKGGADPGNTIYF

clone size: NA
V gene: TRBV5-4
J gene: TRBJ1-1
D gene: NA
CDR3 DNA: TGTGCCAGCAGCTTGGCTGGGGGCGCGTTAAGGACTGAAGCTTTCTTT
CDR3 protein: CASSLAGGALRTEAFF

clone size: NA
V gene: TRBV6-5
J gene: TRBJ1-4
D gene: NA
CDR3 DNA: TGTGCCAGCAGTAGCAGGGGTGAAAAACTGTTTTTT
CDR3 protein: CASSSRGEKLFF

clone size: few
V gene: TRBV15
J gene: TRBJ1-2
D gene: TRBD1
CDR3 DNA: TGTGCCACCAGCCCGGGACAGGGGTGGACCTATGGCTACACCTTC
CDR3 protein: CATSPGQGWTYGYTF

clone size: NA
V gene: TRBV5-5
J gene: TRBJ1-1
D gene: NA
CDR3 DNA: TGTGCCAGCAGCTTTAACAGGGTATCCACTGAAGCTTTCTTT
CDR3 protein: CASSFNRVSTEAFF

clone size: NA
V gene: TRBV4-3
J gene: TRBJ1-5
D gene: TRBD1
CDR3 DNA: TGCGCCAGCAGCCAAGGGACAGGGGGCATTTGGCCCCAGCATTTT
CDR3 protein: CASSQGTGGIWPQHF

clone size: few
V gene: TRBV6-6
J gene: TRBJ2-1
D gene: TRBD2
CDR3 DNA: TGTGCCAGCAGCCTAGCGGGGGGATACAATGAGCAGTTCTTC
CDR3 protein: CASSLAGGYNEQFF

clone size: few
V gene: TRBV4-1
J gene: TRBJ2-3
D gene: TRBD2
CDR3 DNA: TGCGCCAGCAGCCATCTTCAAGCGGGAGCGATAGATACGCAGTATTTT
CDR3 protein: CASSHLQAGAIDTQYF

clone size: few
V gene: TRBV27
J gene: TRBJ1-2
D gene: TRBD1
CDR3 DNA: TGTGCCAGCAGTTTGACAGGGGCGGGTTATGGCTACACCTTC
CDR3 protein: CASSLTGAGYGYTF

clone size: NA
V gene: TRBV29-1
J gene: TRBJ2-3
D gene: TRBD1
CDR3 DNA: TGCAGCGTTGGGGGACAGGGGGCGGATACGCAGTATTTT
CDR3 protein: CSVGGQGADTQYF

clone size: NA
V gene: TRBV4-1
J gene: TRBJ1-1
D gene: NA
CDR3 DNA: TGCGCCAGCAGCCAAGAAGGTGGCTTGAGGGTCACTGAAGCTTTCTTT
CDR3 protein: CASSQEGGLRVTEAFF

clone size: medium-sized
V gene: TRBV2
J gene: TRBJ1-1
D gene: NA
CDR3 DNA: TGTGCCAGCAGTATGGAAGAAGGGGCTGAAGCTTTCTTT
CDR3 protein: CASSMEEGAEAFF

clone size: NA
V gene: TRBV10-3
J gene: TRBJ2-1
D gene: NA
CDR3 DNA: TGTGCCATCAGTGAGACTGGGGGGGCTCAGATCAATGAGCAGTTCTTC
CDR3 protein: CAISETGGAQINEQFF

clone size: NA
V gene: TRBV27
J gene: TRBJ1-1
D gene: NA
CDR3 DNA: TGTGCCAGCAGTTTATACCGGGAGACTGAAGCTTTCTTT
CDR3 protein: CASSLYRETEAFF

clone size: NA
V gene: TRBV28
J gene: TRBJ2-3
D gene: NA
CDR3 DNA: TGTGCCAGCAGCTTAGGGTTGGGCCCCTCCTACTTCACAGATACGCAGTATTTT
CDR3 protein: CASSLGLGPSYFTDTQYF

clone size: NA
V gene: TRBV7-3
J gene: TRBJ2-6
D gene: NA
CDR3 DNA: TGTGCCAGCAGCAACGGAGGTTCTGGGGCCAACGTCCTGACTTTC
CDR3 protein: CASSNGGSGANVLTF

clone size: NA
V gene: TRBV19
J gene: TRBJ1-2
D gene: TRBD1
CDR3 DNA: TGTGCCAGTATTTCCGGGACAGCAATCTATGGCTACACCTTC
CDR3 protein: CASISGTAIYGYTF

clone size: few
V gene: TRBV15
J gene: TRBJ1-5
D gene: NA
CDR3 DNA: TGTGCCACCAGCAGAGACAGTCAGCCCCAGCATTTT
CDR3 protein: CATSRDSQPQHF

clone size: few
V gene: TRBV30
J gene: TRBJ2-7
D gene: TRBD1
CDR3 DNA: TGTGCCTGGACTAGGGACAGGGGGTACGAGCAGTACTTC
CDR3 protein: CAWTRDRGYEQYF

clone size: few
V gene: TRBV5-1
J gene: TRBJ2-7
D gene: TRBD1
CDR3 DNA: TGCGCCAGCAGCCACGGACAGGGGGACTACGAGCAGTACTTC
CDR3 protein: CASSHGQGDYEQYF

clone size: few
V gene: TRBV29-1
J gene: TRBJ2-3
D gene: NA
CDR3 DNA: TGCAGCGTTGAAGATCTGCTTAGAGATACGCAGTATTTT
CDR3 protein: CSVEDLLRDTQYF

clone size: NA
V gene: TRBV5-1
J gene: TRBJ2-3
D gene: TRBD2
CDR3 DNA: TGCGCCAGCAGCTTGGATACGGGAGGGACAGATACGCAGTATTTT
CDR3 protein: CASSLDTGGTDTQYF

clone size: few
V gene: TRBV5-1
J gene: TRBJ1-3
D gene: NA
CDR3 DNA: TGCGCCAGCAGCTTGGTTCAAGGGGCGGGAAACACCATATATTTT
CDR3 protein: CASSLVQGAGNTIYF

clone size: NA
V gene: TRBV5-1
J gene: TRBJ2-1
D gene: TRBD2
CDR3 DNA: TGCGCCAGCAGCTTGCCTCGGCTAGCGGGCCTCCCGTTGGATTACAATGAGCAGTTCTTC
CDR3 protein: CASSLPRLAGLPLDYNEQFF

clone size: few
V gene: TRBV6-1
J gene: TRBJ2-3
D gene: NA
CDR3 DNA: TGTGCCAGCAGTGTCGTAGGGGTCGTGGATACGCAGTATTTT
CDR3 protein: CASSVVGVVDTQYF

clone size: few
V gene: TRBV4-2
J gene: TRBJ2-5
D gene: TRBD2
CDR3 DNA: TGTGCCAGCAGCCCGGGACTAGCGGGAGGGCGAGAGACCCAGTACTTC
CDR3 protein: CASSPGLAGGRETQYF

clone size: medium-sized
V gene: TRBV19
J gene: TRBJ2-7
D gene: NA
CDR3 DNA: TGTGCCAGTAGAGAAGGGGCTGCTTACGAGCAGTACTTC
CDR3 protein: CASREGAAYEQYF

clone size: few
V gene: TRBV25-1
J gene: TRBJ2-7
D gene: TRBD2
CDR3 DNA: TGTGCCAGCAGTGAGACCGGGACTAGCATATACGAGCAGTACTTC
CDR3 protein: CASSETGTSIYEQYF

clone size: NA
V gene: TRBV7-2
J gene: TRBJ2-3
D gene: TRBD2
CDR3 DNA: TGTGCCAGCAGCGCCTATAGCGGGAGTAGCACAGATACGCAGTATTTT
CDR3 protein: CASSAYSGSSTDTQYF

clone size: few
V gene: TRBV5-6
J gene: TRBJ2-3
D gene: NA
CDR3 DNA: TGTGCCAGCAGCTTGTTCCCAGGGGCGATTACAGATACGCAGTATTTT
CDR3 protein: CASSLFPGAITDTQYF